The 8 T cell receptor beta chains listed next were all sequenced from one sample in a study of blood T cell repertoires in COVID-19. Sequenced by immunoSEQ multiplex PCR; TCRdb stores in-frame clones only, minus some. The sample lists around 150,000 clones; about nine tenths were seen once. The sample consisted of peripheral blood. These receptors were taken from a man between 50 and 59 years old with active or convalescent COVID-19.

In this sample, this clone turned up a few times. The chain uses TRBV18 and TRBJ1-3, with D perhaps matching TRBD1 (6 bases). Germline-derived CDR1 and CDR2 are KGHSH and LQKENI. This CDR3 contains 14 residues. Trimming left V 3 bases short and J 5 bases short, with 11 bases between. CDR3 in DNA: TGTGCCAGCTCACCGCCGGGACAACGAAACACCATATATTTT. Protein sequence: CASSPPGQRNTIYF.

The V call is TRBV2, the J call TRBJ2-7, with D uncertain. The length of the CDR3 is 15 residues. V was cut by 7 bases and J by 5 bases, with 21 bases left in between. Per the germline V gene, CDR1 is SNHLY and CDR2 is FYNNEI. This chain's CDR3 is CASTKESLRGNEQYF. The DNA of the CDR3 is TGTGCCAGCACCAAGGAGTCCCTTCGAGGCAACGAGCAGTACTTC.

This chain connects TRBV6-5 to TRBJ1-5, with D possibly TRBD1 on 6 matching bases. With 7 bases removed from V and 4 bases from J, the gap between germline ends came to 17 bases. The CDR3 has 15 amino acids. Germline values: CDR1 MNHEY, CDR2 SVGAGI. CDR3: CASTKRGGENQPQHF. DNA for the CDR3: TGTGCCAGCACCAAGAGAGGGGGGGAGAATCAGCCCCAGCATTTT.

J is TRBJ2-1 and V is TRBV5-4; D ambiguous. Per germline, CDR1 SGHNT and CDR2 YYREEE (reference sequence). Trimming stripped 5 bases from V and 1 base from J, with 7 bases between. The CDR3 length is 13 residues. CDR3 in DNA: TGTGCCAGCAGAATACAGTCCTACAATGAGCAGTTCTTC. It yields the protein CASRIQSYNEQFF.

The rearrangement uses TRBV29-1 and TRBJ2-5; D is possibly TRBD1 (6 bases). The V and J ends lost 0 bases and 4 bases respectively, with 21 bases between them. Germline V CDR1 and CDR2: SQVTM, ANQGSEA. This CDR3 is 17 amino acids long. CDR3 sequence (DNA): TGCAGCGTTGAAGAGCCCCCCAGCAGGGGCTTCCGAGAGACCCAGTACTTC. As protein: CSVEEPPSRGFRETQYF.

The chain uses TRBV10-3 and TRBJ2-7; 7 bases match TRBD2. V dropped 3 bases and J dropped 1; count of bases not matched to a gene: 6. The CDR3 runs to 15 residues. Germline CDR1 and CDR2: ENHRY and SYGVKD. DNA for the CDR3: TGTGCCATCAGTGAAGGGGCTAGCGGTTCCTACGAGCAGTACTTC. Amino acids: CAISEGASGSYEQYF.

This clone has only one observation. The chain employs TRBV19 and TRBJ2-1; 10 bases map to TRBD2. The CDR3 sequence is 16 residues long. The germline gives CDR1 LNHDA, CDR2 SQIVND (reference sequence). The ends lost 0 bases at V and 6 bases at J; junction bases unmatched: 5. This CDR3 reads CASSIDASGSLNEQFF. The CDR3 DNA reads TGTGCCAGTAGTATAGATGCTAGCGGGAGTCTCAATGAGCAGTTCTTC.

V and J are TRBV24-1 and TRBJ2-3; 13 nucleotides line up with TRBD2. V trimming: 3 bases; J trimming: 6 bases; junction bases outside the gene matches: 11. The CDR3 is made up of 18 amino acids. Germline V CDR1 and CDR2: KGHDR, SFDVKD. In DNA form, the CDR3 reads TGTGCCACCAGTGATCCGGTGCGGACTAGCGGGGGCCGGGATACGCAGTATTTT. The encoded protein is CATSDPVRTSGGRDTQYF.